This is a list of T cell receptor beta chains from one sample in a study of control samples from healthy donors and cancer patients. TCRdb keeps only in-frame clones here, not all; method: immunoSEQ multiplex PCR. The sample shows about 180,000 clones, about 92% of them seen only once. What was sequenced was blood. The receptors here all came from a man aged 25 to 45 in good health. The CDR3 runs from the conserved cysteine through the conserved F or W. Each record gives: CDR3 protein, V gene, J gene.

CASSPTGQGDRSPLHF,TRBV9,TRBJ1-6
CASNQGQGYEQYF,TRBV12-3/TRBV12-4,TRBJ2-7
CASSLEKGRRAFF,TRBV7-2,TRBJ1-1
CASSRPQGALYEQYF,TRBV5-6,TRBJ2-7
CASSLLGEGGETQYF,TRBV5-6,TRBJ2-5
CASSRGSNTEAFF,TRBV11-2,TRBJ1-1
CASKKGSTYEQYF,TRBV6-5,TRBJ2-7
CASSRGRAGANVLTF,TRBV3-1/TRBV3-2,TRBJ2-6
CASSQGGHTEAFF,TRBV3-1/TRBV3-2,TRBJ1-1
CASSSHLAGAFADTQYF,TRBV7-9,TRBJ2-3
CASSSDKWGLGDEQFF,TRBV5-6,TRBJ2-1
CASRHRYNQPQHF,TRBV6-5,TRBJ1-5
CASADGQGPYNEQFF,TRBV5-1,TRBJ2-1
CASSLDRSEVGTPLHF,TRBV5-1,TRBJ1-6
CASSLGTAHNEQFF,TRBV27,TRBJ2-1
CASSQVETQATNEKLFF,TRBV4-1,TRBJ1-4